This TCR beta chain was profiled in a study of blood T cells in healthy people across ages. Overall study results and limits: Measured against age, TCR beta diversity per million T cells decreased in a roughly linear manner. The study found more naive CD4+ cells and higher diversity in long-lived than aged donors.

For this clonotype: The target antigen is unknown.

Isolated per sample were at least 6 million PBMCs. Every sample gave at least 5.5 micrograms of total RNA when it was extracted. The second PCR ran roughly 6 to 11 cycles with a sample-barcoded 5' primer and J-beta primers. TCRdb re-derived calls from the 5' RACE reads in MiXCR, one entry per CDR3 protein. The table includes more than 650,000 distinct CDR3 sequences, 53% detected once. Material for sequencing was blood. The sequence came from a man older than 75 in good health.

CDR3 sequence reads: CASSSTRRVGTDTQYF. The CDR3 DNA sequence: TGTGCCAGCAGTTCAACTAGAAGGGTTGGCACAGATACGCAGTATTTT. The chain is built from TRBV12-3 or TRBV12-4 and TRBJ2-3; TRBD2 is a possible D gene (5 bases). Trimming pared 4 bases from V and 1 base from J, leaving 15 bases between. The CDR3 loop spans 16 amino acids.